Below are 2 T cell receptor beta chains sequenced from a single sample in a study of blood T cell repertoires in COVID-19. Sequenced by immunoSEQ multiplex PCR; TCRdb stores in-frame clones only, minus some. The table records approximately 150,000 clones, approximately 90% of them present only once. Sequencing was carried out using peripheral blood. These receptors all stem from a man between 18 and 29 years old with COVID-19, enrolled during active disease.

The gene calls are TRBV5-1 and TRBJ2-1; 8 nucleotides match TRBD2. The CDR3 sequence is 15 residues long. V shed 4 bases and J 7 bases; nucleotides not matched to a gene: 10. Germline values: CDR1 SGHRS, CDR2 YFSETQ. The CDR3 region is CASSRAGGQGNEQFF. Here the CDR3 DNA reads TGCGCCAGCAGCCGGGCGGGAGGCCAGGGGAATGAGCAGTTCTTC.

J is TRBJ2-7 and V is TRBV14; a possible D gene is TRBD2 (5 bases). Germline V lookup: CDR1 SGHDN, CDR2 FVKESK. This CDR3 comprises 13 residues. Trimming took 4 bases from V and 3 from J, leaving 10 bases between them. CDR3 bases: TGTGCCAGCAGCCTAGGACTGGGCTACGAGCAGTACTTC. It is translated as CASSLGLGYEQYF. Supplemented by reference TRBV14 and TRBJ2-7, the full variable domain reads EAGVTQFPSHSVIEKGQTVTLRCDPISGHDNLYWYRRVMGKEIKFLLHFVKESKQDESGMPNNRFLAERTGGTYSTLKVQPAELEDSGVYFCASSLGLGYEQYFGPGTRLTVT.